The 28 T cell receptor beta chains given below trace back to one sample, sequenced in a study of shared clonotypes between healthy human individuals. Clones were sequenced by immunoSEQ multiplex PCR, and TCRdb holds only the in-frame ones, with some missing. The sample lists hundreds of thousands of clones, 90% to 95% occurring once. CD45RO-negative cells were positively selected for CCR7, leaving out terminally differentiated effector memory CD45RA+ cells. Sequencing input: naive CD8+ T cells sorted from blood. The receptor source for this set is a man aged 25-40 years in good health.

A note on this clone: This sample also contains other DNA sequences that code for the same CDR3. The V and J genes are TRBV27 and TRBJ2-7; no reliable D call. This CDR3 is 13 amino acids long. Germline V gene lookup returns CDR1 MNHEY and CDR2 SMNVEV (reference sequence). V shed 4 bases and J shed 0 bases, with 7 bases lying between them. The CDR3 region is CASSYRSSYEQYF. Here the CDR3 DNA reads TGTGCCAGCAGTTACAGATCCTCCTACGAGCAGTACTTC.

The chain links TRBV5-4 to TRBJ2-7; D is uncertain. V was trimmed by 1 base and J by 2 bases, leaving 10 bases between them. Germline V gene data show CDR1 as SGHNT and CDR2 as YYREEE (reference sequence). The CDR3 has 14 residues. CDR3 loop: CASSLYYGPYEQYF. DNA of the CDR3: TGTGCCAGCAGCTTGTATTACGGACCCTACGAGCAGTACTTC.

The chain joins TRBV7-2 to TRBJ2-7; D ambiguous. The germline V gene encodes CDR1 SGHTA and CDR2 FQGNSA. This CDR3 contains 16 residues. Trimming removed 1 base at V and 6 bases at J, with 19 bases between. For the CDR3, the DNA is TGTGCCAGCAGCTTAGTTAAACTGGGTGTCTTAGGCGAGCAGTACTTC. Amino acid sequence: CASSLVKLGVLGEQYF.

The chain carries TRBV19 and TRBJ1-5; D not resolved. CDR1 and CDR2 (germline): LNHDA, SQIVND (reference sequence). This CDR3 has 15 amino acids. V lost 1 base, J lost 4 bases, and 11 bases lay in between. The CDR3 sequence is CASSIVWAENQPQHF. As DNA, the CDR3 is TGTGCCAGTAGTATAGTGTGGGCGGAAAATCAGCCCCAGCATTTT.

The chain combines TRBV27 with TRBJ2-7; D not resolved. From germline, CDR1 is MNHEY and CDR2 SMNVEV (reference sequence). The CDR3 contains 16 residues. Trimming removed 8 bases from V and 4 bases from J, with 24 bases in between. The CDR3 spells CASGPVVVYGSYEQYF. CDR3 sequence (DNA): TGTGCCAGCGGCCCCGTTGTAGTCTACGGATCTTACGAGCAGTACTTC.

Regarding this clone: An end of the junction differs from the germline gene, which may be a read error. The sample holds other DNA sequences that translate to the same CDR3. This chain connects TRBV7-9 to TRBJ2-1, with 12 bases matching TRBD2. The germline gives CDR1 SEHNR, CDR2 FQNEAQ (reference sequence). The CDR3 sequence is 17 residues long. CDR3 protein: CASSLAGGPFSYNEQFF. The CDR3 nucleotides read TGTGCCAGCAGCCTAGCGGGAGGGCCTTTCTCCTACAATGAGCAGTTCTTC.

CDR3 sequence: CASSPFSGSLNEQYF. The CDR3 DNA reads TGTGCCAGCAGCCCGTTTAGCGGGAGCTTGAACGAGCAGTACTTC. The chain combines TRBV7-6 with TRBJ2-7, with 9 bases that match TRBD2. The CDR3 covers 15 residues. Germline values: CDR1 SGHVS, CDR2 FNYEAQ. V was pared by 5 bases and J by 5 bases, with 10 bases of the junction left unmatched.

The CDR3 region has the DNA TGCGCCAGCAGCCAGACTAGCGGGCGAGTTCAAGAGACCCAGTACTTC. The encoded protein is CASSQTSGRVQETQYF. The V and J genes are TRBV4-1 and TRBJ2-5; 10 bases align to TRBD2. Germline V gene lookup returns CDR1 MGHRA and CDR2 YSYEKL. V was pared by 3 bases and J by 2 bases, with 6 bases of the junction left unmatched. The length of the CDR3 is 16 residues.

The chain joins TRBV6-6 to TRBJ2-3; D uncertain. The CDR3 covers 15 residues. Deletions cut 2 bases from V and 2 bases from J, with 11 bases between. From germline, CDR1 is MNHNY and CDR2 SVGAGI (reference sequence). In DNA form, the CDR3 reads TGTGCCAGCAGTTACGAGGCTTTGGTCACAGATACGCAGTATTTT. Translation gives CASSYEALVTDTQYF.

The chain has TRBV15 and TRBJ2-3; tentatively, D is TRBD2 (5 bases). This CDR3 contains 14 residues. Trimming pared 5 bases from V and 1 base from J, leaving 10 bases between. Germline V CDR1 and CDR2: LNHNV, YYDKDF (reference sequence). CDR3 coding DNA: TGTGCCACCAGCGATACTAGGGGCACAGATACGCAGTATTTT. Its translation is CATSDTRGTDTQYF.

The genes are TRBV27 and TRBJ2-7; the match to TRBD2 covers 11 bases. The CDR3 consists of 15 residues. Germline-derived CDR1 and CDR2 are MNHEY and SMNVEV (reference sequence). Unmatched junction bases numbered 6, after V lost 4 bases and J lost 4 bases. CDR3 coding DNA: TGTGCCAGCAGTTCTTTAGCGGGAGGGTTTTACGAGCAGTACTTC. This sequence encodes CASSSLAGGFYEQYF.

This clone was picked up one time. This sample includes further DNA sequences coding for the same CDR3. The CDR3 spells CASSLTSSEQYF. The CDR3 DNA follows: TGTGCCAGCAGTCTTACCTCGTCCGAGCAGTACTTC. V and J are TRBV28 and TRBJ2-7; D is unclear. CDR3 length equals 12 residues. Germline V CDR1 and CDR2: MDHEN, SYDVKM. V was cut by 5 bases and J by 6 bases, with 11 bases left in between.

The chain joins TRBV6-5 to TRBJ2-1, with D possibly matching TRBD1 (6 bases). The germline V gene has CDR1 MNHEY and CDR2 SVGAGI. Trimming removed 9 bases at V and 3 bases at J, with 12 bases between. The CDR3 consists of 13 residues. The CDR3 spells CASGLGGYNEQFF. CDR3 nucleotides: TGTGCCAGTGGGTTAGGGGGCTACAATGAGCAGTTCTTC.

This clone has a single count. The CDR3, as DNA: TGCGCCAGCAGTGAGTCAGGGGAGTACGAGCAGTACTTC. It codes for CASSESGEYEQYF. The rearrangement links TRBV10-1 to TRBJ2-7, with D possibly being TRBD1 or TRBD2 (5 bases each). Between the trimmed V and J ends, which lost 0 bases and 4 bases, there was a span of 7 bases. Germline V gene data show CDR1 as WNHNN and CDR2 as SYGVQD (reference sequence). CDR3 size: 13 residues.

The chain employs TRBV7-9 and TRBJ1-5, with D possibly matching TRBD1 (5 bases). The CDR3 has 16 residues. Germline V CDR1 and CDR2: SEHNR, FQNEAQ (reference sequence). V was shortened by 4 bases and J by 1 base, with 14 bases between the two germline ends. The DNA of the CDR3 is TGTGCCAGCAGCTCATCCGGGTGGGACAGCAATCAGCCCCAGCATTTT. As protein: CASSSSGWDSNQPQHF. Drawing the rest from reference TRBV7-9 and TRBJ1-5, the complete variable domain is DTGVSQNPRHKITKRGQNVTFRCDPISEHNRLYWYRQTLGQGPEFLTYFQNEAQLEKSRLLSDRFSAERPKGSFSTLEIQRTEQGDSAMYLCASSSSGWDSNQPQHFGDGTRLSIL.

J is TRBJ2-2 and V is TRBV6-5; no firm D call. CDR1 is MNHEY and CDR2 is SVGAGI in the germline V gene. V was pared by 7 bases and J by 4 bases, with 13 bases between. There are 14 residues in the CDR3. Here the CDR3 DNA reads TGTGCCAGCATGGTCCACCGGCTCACCGGGGAGCTGTTTTTT. It translates to CASMVHRLTGELFF.

J is TRBJ2-2 and V is TRBV7-9; TRBD1 aligns across 7 bases. In germline, CDR1 is SEHNR, CDR2 FQNEAQ (reference sequence). With V trimmed by 5 bases and J by 2 bases, 8 bases remained unmatched. The CDR3 is 16 residues long. Here the CDR3 reads CASSQGTALNTGELFF. The CDR3 coding sequence is TGTGCCAGCAGCCAGGGGACAGCACTTAACACCGGGGAGCTGTTTTTT.

V gene TRBV7-2 combines with J gene TRBJ2-7; 9 bases match TRBD2. CDR3 length: 16 amino acids. The V gene's germline CDR1 is SGHTA and CDR2 FQGNSA. V was clipped by 4 bases and J by 4 bases; unmatched bases: 11. CDR3 sequence reads: CASSSPSGILGYEQYF. The CDR3 coding sequence is TGTGCCAGCAGCTCCCCTAGCGGGATTCTTGGGTACGAGCAGTACTTC.

The chain combines TRBV11-2 with TRBJ2-7; D possibly corresponds to TRBD1 (6 bases). Per the germline V gene, CDR1 is SGHAT and CDR2 is FQNNGV. This CDR3 region has 14 residues. Trimming removed 3 bases at V and 1 base at J, with 10 bases between. CDR3 residues: CASSFGQGSYEQYF. The CDR3 DNA reads TGTGCCAGCAGCTTCGGCCAGGGGTCCTACGAGCAGTACTTC.

The chain has TRBV28 and TRBJ2-7, with D perhaps TRBD1 or TRBD2 (5 bases each). Germline CDR1 MDHEN, CDR2 SYDVKM. V lost 1 base and J 7 bases, leaving 14 bases between the germline ends. The CDR3 has 14 amino acids. The CDR3 reads CASSLLGERDEQYF. CDR3 bases: TGTGCCAGCAGTTTATTGGGGGAGAGGGATGAGCAGTACTTC.

This chain uses TRBV28 with TRBJ2-1, with TRBD2 identical over 10 bases. V shed 7 bases, J shed 5 bases, and the junction held 8 bases outside the gene matches. CDR3 length equals 15 residues. Germline-derived CDR1 and CDR2 are MDHEN and SYDVKM. The CDR3 DNA reads as TGTGCCAGCACCCGGATAGCGGGAGGTAACAATGAGCAGTTCTTC. Protein product: CASTRIAGGNNEQFF.

This rearrangement joins TRBV28 to TRBJ2-1; D is uncertain. CDR1 and CDR2 from the germline V gene are MDHEN and SYDVKM. V was trimmed by 10 bases and J by 7 bases, leaving 11 bases between them. The CDR3 length is 11 residues. The CDR3 DNA reads as TGTGCCATCGACGGGCTTAATGAGCAGTTCTTC. It yields the protein CAIDGLNEQFF. The full variable domain, its missing parts supplied by reference TRBV28 and TRBJ2-1, is DVKVTQSSRYLVKRTGEKVFLECVQDMDHENMFWYRQDPGLGLRLIYFSYDVKMKEKGDIPEGYSVSREKKERFSLILESASTNQTSMYLCAIDGLNEQFFGPGTRLTVL.

The V gene is TRBV2, the J gene TRBJ1-1; possibly TRBD1 for D (6 bases). V shed 7 bases and J shed 6 bases, with 12 bases lying between them. There are 12 residues in the CDR3. Germline CDR1 and CDR2: SNHLY and FYNNEI. The CDR3 region has the DNA TGTGCCAGCATGGGGGCCCGGGCTGAAGCTTTCTTT. As protein: CASMGARAEAFF. Full variable domain (outside the CDR3, taken from reference TRBV2 and TRBJ1-1): EPEVTQTPSHQVTQMGQEVILRCVPISNHLYFYWYRQILGQKVEFLVSFYNNEISEKSEIFDDQFSVERPDGSNFTLKIRSTKLEDSAMYFCASMGARAEAFFGQGTRLTVV.

The chain has TRBV15 and TRBJ2-7; either TRBD1 or TRBD2 may fit D (5 bases each). The CDR3 runs 12 residues. The V end lost 3 bases, the J end lost 9 bases, and 12 bases lay between the germline ends. Germline V gives CDR1 LNHNV, CDR2 YYDKDF (reference sequence). The CDR3 sequence: CATSSFRDGQYF. The CDR3 nucleotides read TGTGCCACCAGCAGTTTTCGGGACGGGCAGTACTTC.

The J gene is TRBJ1-5, the V gene TRBV27, with D unclear. CDR1 and CDR2 (germline): MNHEY, SMNVEV (reference sequence). The CDR3 runs to 13 residues. V shed 5 bases and J shed 4 bases, with 9 bases lying between them. The CDR3 is CASSPTNNQPQHF. In DNA form, the CDR3 reads TGTGCCAGCAGTCCTACTAATAATCAGCCCCAGCATTTT.

The J gene is TRBJ2-7, the V gene TRBV7-2; 10 bases match TRBD1. V lost 8 bases to trimming and J lost 2 bases; unmatched junction nucleotides: 6. The length of the CDR3 is 14 residues. CDR1 SGHTA and CDR2 FQGNSA come from the germline V gene. The CDR3 DNA reads as TGTGCCAGCGGGTCCGGACAGGGGGCCTACGAGCAGTACTTC. Amino acid sequence: CASGSGQGAYEQYF.

The genes are TRBV2 and TRBJ1-1; the match to TRBD1 covers 9 bases. The V segment lost 6 bases and the J segment 0 bases; nucleotides outside the gene matches: 8. Looked up from germline, CDR1 is SNHLY and CDR2 is FYNNEI. This CDR3 has 16 residues. In nucleotides, the CDR3 is TGTGCCAGCAGACCGGGACAGGGCATCCTGAACACTGAAGCTTTCTTT. It encodes CASRPGQGILNTEAFF.

The genes are TRBV9 and TRBJ2-2; D is possibly TRBD1 (6 bases). Trimming pared 8 bases from V and 0 bases from J, leaving 14 bases between. CDR3 length: 15 residues. Looked up from germline, CDR1 is SGDLS and CDR2 is YYNGEE. The CDR3 DNA follows: TGTGCCAGTCAACCCGGGACAACGAACACCGGGGAGCTGTTTTTT. It yields the protein CASQPGTTNTGELFF.